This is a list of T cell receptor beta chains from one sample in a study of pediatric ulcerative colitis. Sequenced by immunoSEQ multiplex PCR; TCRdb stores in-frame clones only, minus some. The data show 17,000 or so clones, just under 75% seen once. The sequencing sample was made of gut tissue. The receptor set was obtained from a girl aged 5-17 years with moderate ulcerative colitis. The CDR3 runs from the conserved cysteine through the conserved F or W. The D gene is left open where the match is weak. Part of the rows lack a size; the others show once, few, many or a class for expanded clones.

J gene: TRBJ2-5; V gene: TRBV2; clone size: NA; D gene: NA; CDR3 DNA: TGTGCCAGCAGTGAAGGCCTAGCAATGAGGGAGACCCAGTACTTC; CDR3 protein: CASSEGLAMRETQYF
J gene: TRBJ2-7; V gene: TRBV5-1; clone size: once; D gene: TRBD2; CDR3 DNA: TGCGCCAGCAGCTTGTCGGGAGGGGCCATCTCCTACGAGCAGTACTTC; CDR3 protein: CASSLSGGAISYEQYF
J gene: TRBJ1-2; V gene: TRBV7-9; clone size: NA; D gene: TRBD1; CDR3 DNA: TGTGCCAGCAGCTCGAGGGGACAGACCACGGAGAGGTACACCTTC; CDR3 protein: CASSSRGQTTERYTF
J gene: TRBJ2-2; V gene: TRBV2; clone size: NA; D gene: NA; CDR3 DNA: TGTGCCAGCGGGGTGGGATCCCGGGGCACCGGGGAGCTGTTTTTT; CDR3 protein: CASGVGSRGTGELFF
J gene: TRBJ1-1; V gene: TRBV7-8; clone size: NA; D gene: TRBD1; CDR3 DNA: TGTGCCAGCAGCCCCAAGGGCCTACAGGGGTACACTGAAGCTTTCTTT; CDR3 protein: CASSPKGLQGYTEAFF
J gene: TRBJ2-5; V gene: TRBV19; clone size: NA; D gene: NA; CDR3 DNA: TGTGCCAGTAGTCCCACGGCCTACCAAGAGACCCAGTACTTC; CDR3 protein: CASSPTAYQETQYF
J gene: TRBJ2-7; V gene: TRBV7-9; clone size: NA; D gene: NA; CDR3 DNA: TGTGCCAGCAGCGGGGATTGGGTGACGGAATACTCCTACGAGCAGTACTTC; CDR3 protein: CASSGDWVTEYSYEQYF
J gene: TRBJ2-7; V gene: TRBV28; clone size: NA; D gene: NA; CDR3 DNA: TGTGCCAGCAGTTCGCCTGGGTCGGCTCGGGGGTTGGTGGAGCAGTACTTC; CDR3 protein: CASSSPGSARGLVEQYF
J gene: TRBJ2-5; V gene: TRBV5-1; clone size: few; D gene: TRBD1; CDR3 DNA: TGCGCCAGCAGCGGAACCGGGACAGGTATCCAAGAGACCCAGTACTTC; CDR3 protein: CASSGTGTGIQETQYF
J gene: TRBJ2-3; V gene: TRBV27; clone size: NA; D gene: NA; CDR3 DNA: TGTGCCAGCAGTCGAAACCGGGACTTTGCGCAGTATTTT; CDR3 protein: CASSRNRDFAQYF
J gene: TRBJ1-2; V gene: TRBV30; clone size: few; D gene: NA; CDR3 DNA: TGTGCCTGGAGTGTACGGCTTAGCTATGGCTACACCTTC; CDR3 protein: CAWSVRLSYGYTF
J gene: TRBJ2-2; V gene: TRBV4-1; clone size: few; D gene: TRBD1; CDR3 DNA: TGCGCCAGCAGCCCACCCCGGGACAGGCCTTGGGGCGGGGAGCTGTTTTTT; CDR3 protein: CASSPPRDRPWGGELFF
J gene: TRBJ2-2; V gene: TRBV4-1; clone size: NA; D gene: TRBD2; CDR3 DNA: TGCGCCAGCAGCCGATTAGCGGGGAACACCGGGGAGCTGTTTTTT; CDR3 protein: CASSRLAGNTGELFF
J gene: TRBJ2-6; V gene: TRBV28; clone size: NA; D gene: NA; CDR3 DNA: TGTGCCAGCAGTTTTCTGGGCTCTGGGGCCAACGTCCTGACTTTC; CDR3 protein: CASSFLGSGANVLTF
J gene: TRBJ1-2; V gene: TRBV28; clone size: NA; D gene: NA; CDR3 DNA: TGTGCCAGCAGTTTTGAGATAGCCGGGATCGCACGGGGCTACACCTTC; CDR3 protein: CASSFEIAGIARGYTF
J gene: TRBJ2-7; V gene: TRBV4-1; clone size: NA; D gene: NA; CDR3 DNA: TGCGCCAGCAGCCAAGAGGCCTACTACTACGAGCAGTACTTC; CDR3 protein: CASSQEAYYYEQYF